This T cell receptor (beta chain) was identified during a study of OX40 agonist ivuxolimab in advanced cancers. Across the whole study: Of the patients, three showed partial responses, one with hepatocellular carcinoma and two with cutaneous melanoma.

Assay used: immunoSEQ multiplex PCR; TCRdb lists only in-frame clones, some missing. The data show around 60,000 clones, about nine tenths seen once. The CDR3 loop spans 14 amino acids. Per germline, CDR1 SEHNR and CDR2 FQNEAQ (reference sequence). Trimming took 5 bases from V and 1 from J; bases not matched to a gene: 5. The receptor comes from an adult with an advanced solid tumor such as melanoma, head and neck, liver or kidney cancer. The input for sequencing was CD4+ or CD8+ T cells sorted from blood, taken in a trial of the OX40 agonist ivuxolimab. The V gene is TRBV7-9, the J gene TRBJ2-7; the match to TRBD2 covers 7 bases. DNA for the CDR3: TGTGCCAGCAGCCCGTGGGAGGGTTCCTACGAGCAGTACTTC. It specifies CASSPWEGSYEQYF.